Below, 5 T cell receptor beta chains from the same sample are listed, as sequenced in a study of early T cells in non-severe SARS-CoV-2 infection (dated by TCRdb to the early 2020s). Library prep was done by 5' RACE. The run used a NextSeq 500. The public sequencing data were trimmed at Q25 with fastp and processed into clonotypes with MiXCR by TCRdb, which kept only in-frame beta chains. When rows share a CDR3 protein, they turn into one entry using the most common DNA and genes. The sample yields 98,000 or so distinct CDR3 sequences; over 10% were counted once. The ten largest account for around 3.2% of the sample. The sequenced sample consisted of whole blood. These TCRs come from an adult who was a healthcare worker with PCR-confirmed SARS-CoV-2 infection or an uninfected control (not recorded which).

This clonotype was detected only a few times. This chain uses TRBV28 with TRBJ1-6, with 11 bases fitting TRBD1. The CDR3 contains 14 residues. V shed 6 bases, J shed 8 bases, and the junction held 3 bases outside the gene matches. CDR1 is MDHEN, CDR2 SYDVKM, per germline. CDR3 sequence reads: CASRRTGGDSPLHF. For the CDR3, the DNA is TGTGCCAGCAGGCGGACAGGGGGCGATTCACCCCTCCACTTT.

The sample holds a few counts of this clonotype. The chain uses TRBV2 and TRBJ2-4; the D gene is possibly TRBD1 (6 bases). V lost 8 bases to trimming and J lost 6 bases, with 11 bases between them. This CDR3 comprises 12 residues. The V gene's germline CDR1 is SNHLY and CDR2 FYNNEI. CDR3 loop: CASGGAVNIQYF. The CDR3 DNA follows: TGTGCCAGCGGGGGCGCGGTAAACATTCAGTACTTC.

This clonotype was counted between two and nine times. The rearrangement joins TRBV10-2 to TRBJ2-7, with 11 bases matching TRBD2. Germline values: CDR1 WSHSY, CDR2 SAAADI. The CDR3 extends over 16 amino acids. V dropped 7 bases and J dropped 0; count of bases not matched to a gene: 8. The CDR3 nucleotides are TGCGCCAGCAAGAGGGTAGCGGGAGGGTCCTCCTACGAGCAGTACTTC. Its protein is CASKRVAGGSSYEQYF.

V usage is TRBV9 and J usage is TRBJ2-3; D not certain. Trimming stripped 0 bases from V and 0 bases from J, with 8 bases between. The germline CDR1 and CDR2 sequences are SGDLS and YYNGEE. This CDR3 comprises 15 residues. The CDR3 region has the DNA TGTGCCAGCAGCGTAGGCGTGAGTAGCACAGATACGCAGTATTTT. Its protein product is CASSVGVSSTDTQYF.

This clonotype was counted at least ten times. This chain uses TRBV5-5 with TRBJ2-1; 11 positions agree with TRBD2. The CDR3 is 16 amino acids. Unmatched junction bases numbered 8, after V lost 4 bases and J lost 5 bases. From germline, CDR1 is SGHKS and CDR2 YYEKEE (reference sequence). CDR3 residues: CASSLGTSGLHNEQFF. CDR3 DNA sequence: TGTGCCAGCAGCCTAGGGACTAGCGGACTACACAATGAGCAGTTCTTC.